These 15 T cell receptor beta chains share one sample of origin, sequenced in a study of T cell changes during pregnancy in multiple sclerosis. This table comes from immunoSEQ multiplex PCR, and its TCRdb copy is limited to in-frame clones, with some not included. The table records approximately 100,000 clones, more than 80% of them present only once. The input for sequencing was peripheral blood, taken in the second trimester of pregnancy. The receptor source for this set is a female donor with multiple sclerosis, enrolled in a pregnancy study.

The V and J genes are TRBV5-1 and TRBJ1-1, with TRBD1 as a possible D gene (6 bases). Trimming left V 1 base short and J 1 base short, with 8 bases between. CDR3 size: 14 residues. The germline V gene encodes CDR1 SGHRS and CDR2 YFSETQ. The CDR3 reads CASSLLGGNTEAFF. CDR3 coding DNA: TGCGCCAGCAGCTTGTTAGGGGGGAACACTGAAGCTTTCTTT.

The chain combines TRBV6-6 with TRBJ1-1; TRBD1 agrees at 10 bases. In germline, CDR1 is MNHNY, CDR2 SVGAGI (reference sequence). The CDR3 spans 15 residues. V dropped 6 bases and J dropped 3; count of bases not matched to a gene: 7. The CDR3, as DNA: TGTGCCAGCAGGGCTAGACAGGGGGCGGACACTGAAGCTTTCTTT. This codes for CASRARQGADTEAFF.

The chain combines TRBV7-9 with TRBJ1-1; no clear D. Germline CDR1 SEHNR, CDR2 FQNEAQ (reference sequence). The ends were cut back, 1 base at V and 0 bases at J, with 9 bases in the middle. The CDR3 spans 15 residues. In nucleotides, the CDR3 is TGTGCCAGCAGCTTAGTAGAGGGTTTGAACACTGAAGCTTTCTTT. Translation: CASSLVEGLNTEAFF.

The chain recombines TRBV2 with TRBJ1-4; D call uncertain. The germline V and J ends were trimmed by 6 bases and 0 bases, with 8 bases remaining between them. Germline V gene sequence: CDR1 SNHLY, CDR2 FYNNEI. The CDR3 consists of 14 residues. CDR3 sequence reads: CASRRGATNEKLFF. CDR3 in DNA: TGTGCCAGCAGGCGGGGAGCAACTAATGAAAAACTGTTTTTT.

V gene TRBV29-1 combines with J gene TRBJ2-1; 9 bases agree with TRBD2. The CDR3 is 14 amino acids. Losses at the gene ends were 3 bases for V and 6 bases for J; bases not matched to a gene: 6. Germline values: CDR1 SQVTM, CDR2 ANQGSEA. CDR3 coding DNA: TGCAGCGTTGATTTAGCGGGAGTCGGCAATGAGCAGTTCTTC. It codes for CSVDLAGVGNEQFF.

A single count supports this clone. The V gene is TRBV27, the J gene TRBJ2-7; D perhaps matches TRBD1 (6 bases). V was pared by 3 bases and J by 0 bases, with 12 bases between. The CDR3 runs to 15 residues. Germline values: CDR1 MNHEY, CDR2 SMNVEV (reference sequence). The chain's CDR3 is CASSFRGHPSYEQYF. The CDR3 DNA is TGTGCCAGCAGTTTTAGGGGACACCCCTCCTACGAGCAGTACTTC.

Only one count was recorded for this clone. V and J are TRBV2 and TRBJ2-7, with a tentative D call TRBD2 (6 bases). This CDR3 has 14 amino acids. The ends were cut back, 3 bases at V and 0 bases at J, with 9 bases in the middle. Germline values: CDR1 SNHLY, CDR2 FYNNEI. This chain's CDR3 is CASSDPLASYEQYF. In DNA, the CDR3 is TGTGCCAGCAGTGACCCACTAGCCTCCTACGAGCAGTACTTC. Looking up the rest from reference TRBV2 and TRBJ2-7 gives the full variable domain: EPEVTQTPSHQVTQMGQEVILRCVPISNHLYFYWYRQILGQKVEFLVSFYNNEISEKSEIFDDQFSVERPDGSNFTLKIRSTKLEDSAMYFCASSDPLASYEQYFGPGTRLTVT.

This rearrangement joins TRBV28 to TRBJ1-4, with D uncertain. Trimming shortened V by 6 bases and J by 6 bases, and 14 bases separated the two germline ends. Germline-derived CDR1 and CDR2 are MDHEN and SYDVKM. The CDR3 loop spans 14 amino acids. This CDR3 is CASSLVGTYEKLFF. Here the CDR3 DNA reads TGTGCCAGCAGCCTTGTGGGCACATATGAAAAACTGTTTTTT.

The J gene is TRBJ1-1, the V gene TRBV27; TRBD1 agrees at 9 bases. This CDR3 region has 14 residues. Germline CDR1 and CDR2: MNHEY and SMNVEV (reference sequence). The J segment lost 5 bases and the V segment lost 5 bases, leaving 6 bases of the junction unmatched. In DNA form, the CDR3 reads TGTGCCAGCAGTCCGGGGACAGGGAGTACTGAAGCTTTCTTT. Its translation is CASSPGTGSTEAFF.

This clone was seen just once. The CDR3 is CASSPGSSSTDTQYF. CDR3 in DNA: TGTGCCAGCAGCCCCGGGAGCTCTAGCACAGATACGCAGTATTTT. The chain uses TRBV16 and TRBJ2-3; a weak D match, TRBD2 (6 bases). The V gene's germline CDR1 is KGHSY and CDR2 FQNENV. V dropped 4 bases and J dropped 0 bases, with 11 bases sitting between them. The length of the CDR3 is 15 residues.

The CDR3 is CASSPIRDRGRPDTQYF. CDR3 in DNA: TGTGCCAGCTCACCGATCCGGGACAGGGGGCGCCCAGATACGCAGTATTTT. The chain combines TRBV18 with TRBJ2-3, with 12 bases that match TRBD1. The V and J ends lost 3 bases and 4 bases, in that order; junction bases with no gene match: 8. This CDR3 is built from 17 residues. The germline CDR1 and CDR2 sequences are KGHSH and LQKENI. The full variable domain, completed using reference TRBV18 and TRBJ2-3, is NAGVMQNPRHLVRRRGQEARLRCSPMKGHSHVYWYRQLPEEGLKFMVYLQKENIIDESGMPKERFSAEFPKEGPSILRIQQVVRGDSAAYFCASSPIRDRGRPDTQYFGPGTRLTVL.

This clone came up once. This chain joins TRBV6-1 and TRBJ2-7; D might be TRBD1 (6 bases). The CDR3 extends over 17 amino acids. V was clipped by 4 bases and J by 0 bases, with 19 bases between them. The germline V gene encodes CDR1 MNHNS and CDR2 SASEGT. In DNA form, the CDR3 reads TGTGCCAGCAGTGTCATTAGGACAGCGAGGAGCTCCTACGAGCAGTACTTC. This codes for CASSVIRTARSSYEQYF.

The gene calls are TRBV10-3 and TRBJ1-1, with D tentatively TRBD1 (5 bases). Germline V gene lookup returns CDR1 ENHRY and CDR2 SYGVKD. The CDR3 consists of 15 residues. V gave up 0 bases and J gave up 5 bases, with 13 bases separating them. The CDR3 protein is CAISESIAGETEAFF. Written as DNA, the CDR3 is TGTGCCATCAGTGAGTCGATTGCGGGGGAAACTGAAGCTTTCTTT.

V usage is TRBV10-3 and J usage is TRBJ1-6; D not resolved. The germline V gene has CDR1 ENHRY and CDR2 SYGVKD. The CDR3 covers 15 residues. Trimming removed 6 bases at V and 0 bases at J, with 9 bases between. The CDR3 protein is CAIRNTSSYNSPLHF. CDR3 bases: TGTGCCATCAGAAATACCAGCTCCTATAATTCACCCCTCCACTTT.

This clone was picked up one time. The rearrangement links TRBV7-3 to TRBJ1-2; TRBD1 might be the D (6 bases). This CDR3 has 17 residues. V was clipped by 5 bases and J by 1 base, with 20 bases between them. Germline CDR1 SGHTA, CDR2 FQGTGA. CDR3 residues: CASSLDPLTGHNYGYTF. In DNA form, the CDR3 reads TGTGCCAGCAGCCTCGACCCCCTGACAGGCCATAACTATGGCTACACCTTC. Using reference TRBV7-3 and TRBJ1-2 for the parts outside the CDR3, the full variable domain is GAGVSQTPSNKVTEKGKYVELRCDPISGHTALYWYRQSLGQGPEFLIYFQGTGAADDSGLPNDRFFAVRPEGSVSTLKIQRTERGDSAVYLCASSLDPLTGHNYGYTFGSGTRLTVV.